This entry features one T cell receptor beta chain sequence. The study counted Cohort 3 donors as recovered given two negative PCRs, clearance, or symptom resolution. This sample stems from a study of blood T cell repertoires in COVID-19. Study in general: Acute-phase and convalescent COVID-19 samples originated in the United States, Italy and Spain. The cDNA or gDNA used as material had been derived from T cells, B-cell-depleted T cells, or PBMCs.

The authors' processing: By means of reference gene primer amplification, nucleated cell counts were estimated. Clones were sequenced by immunoSEQ multiplex PCR, and TCRdb holds only the in-frame ones, with some missing. V and J calls and clone size are those listed in that table; D and trimming were worked out from the DNA. Here the sample spans some 350,000 clones, around 89% being singletons. The TCR originated in a man aged 18-30 years who had recovered from COVID-19. The sample consisted of PBMCs or T cells enriched from blood (not recorded which).

CDR3 amino acids: CASSQGLLWNGELFF. The CDR3, as DNA: TGTGCCAGCAGCCAGGGACTACTCTGGAACGGGGAGCTGTTTTTT. V usage is TRBV11-2 and J usage is TRBJ2-2; 7 bases are shared with TRBD2. This CDR3 spans 15 amino acids. Germline trimming cut 5 bases from V and 7 bases from J; bases unmatched to any gene: 10. CDR1 and CDR2 from the germline V gene are SGHAT and FQNNGV. The variable domain in full, with the rest retrieved from reference TRBV11-2 and TRBJ2-2, is EAGVAQSPRYKIIEKRQSVAFWCNPISGHATLYWYQQILGQGPKLLIQFQNNGVVDDSQLPKDRFSAERLKGVDSTLKIQPAKLEDSAVYLCASSQGLLWNGELFFGEGSRLTVL.